The 8 T cell receptor beta chains in this list originate from one sample, sequenced in a study of tumor and adjacent non-tumor tissue in lung cancer. The template was RNA from unsorted bulk tissue. Three rounds of nested PCR, following a modified ARM-PCR protocol, produced the TCRbeta library. TCRdb itself ran the multiplex PCR reads through MiXCR, one entry per CDR3 protein. The sample has approximately 140,000 distinct CDR3 sequences, roughly 66% seen once. Material for sequencing was lung tumor tissue. Every receptor here comes from a man aged 55-75 years with small cell lung cancer.

Only one count was recorded for this clonotype. Its ends do not fully match the called genes, so a read error is possible. The gene calls are TRBV11-3 and TRBJ2-7; no definite D call. The CDR3 contains 14 residues. Germline-derived CDR1 and CDR2 are SGHNT and YENEEA. Written as DNA, the CDR3 is TGTGCCAGCACCTTAGGTCCCAGAACCTACGGGCAGTACTTC. Translation gives CASTLGPRTYGQYF.

In regard to this clonotype: This may come from a read error, since a much larger clone is one base off. The conserved final phenylalanine or tryptophan is absent from the CDR3, which likely points to a read error. CDR3 in amino acids: CASSSLGRLAGARTGELFC. The DNA for the CDR3 is TGTGCCAGCAGTTCTTTAGGAAGACTAGCGGGAGCTCGAACCGGGGAGCTGTTTTGT. The chain joins TRBV28 to TRBJ2-2; 12 bases align to TRBD2. Per germline, CDR1 MDHEN and CDR2 SYDVKM. V dropped 4 bases and J dropped 5; count of bases not matched to a gene: 14. This CDR3 has 19 amino acids.

This clonotype was counted once. A read error is likely, as this CDR3 ends without the conserved phenylalanine or tryptophan. The chain is built from TRBV20-1 and TRBJ2-1; maybe TRBD1 (6 bases). This CDR3 spans 12 amino acids. Germline assignment: CDR1 DFQATT and CDR2 SNEGSKA (reference sequence). CDR3: CKGGSPLGEQFL. DNA for the CDR3: TGTAAAGGGGGTAGCCCCCTGGGTGAGCAGTTCTTA.

Comment on this clonotype: One end of the junction varies from germline; a read error may be responsible. The chain recombines TRBV12-3 or TRBV12-4 with TRBJ2-3; D is possibly TRBD2 (6 bases). CDR3 length equals 12 residues. The CDR3 loop reads CANSAPGGTQYF. CDR3 nucleotides: TGTGCCAACAGTGCCCCCGGGGGTACGCAGTATTTT.

This clonotype was seen a single time. The chain uses TRBV7-9 and TRBJ2-1; 8 bases agree with TRBD1. Germline loops: CDR1 SEHNR, CDR2 FQNEAQ (reference sequence). Trimming took 8 bases from V and 6 from J; bases not matched to a gene: 15. The CDR3 totals 16 residues. CDR3 protein: CASGPPDRDFCNEQFF. The CDR3 DNA reads as TGTGCCAGCGGCCCCCCGGACAGGGACTTTTGCAATGAGCAGTTCTTC.

To note about this clonotype: At one end the junction does not follow the germline gene, possibly because of a read error. This chain connects TRBV20-1 to TRBJ1-1, with D possibly being TRBD1 (6 bases). From germline, CDR1 is DFQATT and CDR2 SNEGSKA (reference sequence). This CDR3 has 17 residues. The CDR3 sequence: CNARDLGTRQSDTEAFF. The DNA of the CDR3 is TGCAATGCTAGAGATTTGGGGACAAGGCAGTCGGACACTGAAGCTTTCTTT.

V is TRBV12-3 or TRBV12-4 and J is TRBJ2-3; 8 bases fit TRBD2. The ends lost 7 bases at V and 7 bases at J; junction bases unmatched: 16. CDR3 length: 16 amino acids. CDR3 sequence: CASTPRAGDHQNTQYF. The CDR3 nucleotides read TGTGCCAGCACTCCAAGAGCGGGAGACCATCAGAATACGCAGTATTTT.

The chain recombines TRBV7-9 with TRBJ2-3; D is uncertain. Trimming stripped 5 bases from V and 6 bases from J, with 12 bases between. The CDR3 length is 13 residues. CDR1 SEHNR and CDR2 FQNEAQ come from the germline V gene (reference sequence). The CDR3 region is CASSANSGDTQYF. DNA of the CDR3: TGTGCCAGCAGCGCTAACTCTGGGGATACGCAGTATTTT. Full variable domain (rest looked up from reference TRBV7-9 and TRBJ2-3): DTGVSQNPRHKITKRGQNVTFRCDPISEHNRLYWYRQTLGQGPEFLTYFQNEAQLEKSRLLSDRFSAERPKGSFSTLEIQRTEQGDSAMYLCASSANSGDTQYFGPGTRLTVL.